Listed below are T cell receptor beta chains from one sample, sequenced in a study of T-cell memory formation after mild COVID-19. TCRdb independently ran MiXCR on the 5' RACE reads; one entry per CDR3 protein. This table has approximately 580,000 distinct CDR3 sequences, 20% appearing once. The sequenced sample was PBMCs or a T cell subset sorted from them (not recorded which). All receptors come from an adult woman who had mild COVID-19 (a few samples of this study predate the infection). Cell type and time point are not known. The CDR3 runs from the conserved cysteine through the conserved F or W. A D gene is named only where the DNA matches it firmly. Not every row has a clone size; where given, it reads once, few, many or a size class.

j_gene	v_gene	abundance	d_gene	CDR3nt	CDR3aa
TRBJ2-5	TRBV29-1	few	-	TGCAGCGTTGAAGATCTGGGGGCGCAAGAGACCCAGTACTTC	CSVEDLGAQETQYF
TRBJ2-1	TRBV4-3	many	TRBD2	TGCGCCAGCAGCCAAGCCGCTTCTACTAGCGGGATCGTAGGTGAGCAGTTCTTC	CASSQAASTSGIVGEQFF
TRBJ2-1	TRBV7-6	few	-	TGTGCCAGCAGCTTATTCGGCGGGATAAGGTGGAATGAGCAGTTCTTC	CASSLFGGIRWNEQFF
TRBJ2-1	TRBV7-7	few	TRBD1	TGTGCCAGCAGCTTAGGGACAGGGTGGTTTGAGCAGTTCTTC	CASSLGTGWFEQFF
TRBJ2-1	TRBV7-9	few	-	TGTGCCAGCAGCAGCCGGGACGGAAAATCCTACAATGAGCAGTTCTTC	CASSSRDGKSYNEQFF
TRBJ2-6	TRBV19	few	-	TGTGCCAGTAGTACAGGGGCCAACGTCCTGACTTTC	CASSTGANVLTF
TRBJ2-7	TRBV30	-	TRBD1	TGTGCCTGGAGTGGACAGGGCTACGAGCAGTACTTC	CAWSGQGYEQYF
TRBJ2-3	TRBV5-1	-	TRBD2	TGCGCCAGCAGCTTGGAGGTAGCGGGCCGCACAGATACGCAGTATTTT	CASSLEVAGRTDTQYF
TRBJ2-3	TRBV20-1	-	-	TGCAGTGCTACTTCAGGGTCAGGACACAGCACAGATACGCAGTATTTT	CSATSGSGHSTDTQYF
TRBJ2-2	TRBV6-2/TRBV6-3	few	-	TGTGCCAGCAACGACGCCGGGGAGCTGTTTTTT	CASNDAGELFF
TRBJ1-2	TRBV9	few	-	TGTGCCAGCAGCGTAGGTGGCACAACTAACTATGGCTACACCTTC	CASSVGGTTNYGYTF
TRBJ2-7	TRBV15	-	-	TGTGCCACCAGCAGAGATCGGAGTGACTCCCTAGAGCAGTACTTC	CATSRDRSDSLEQYF
TRBJ2-7	TRBV12-3/TRBV12-4	-	-	TGTGCCAGCAGTTTAGCCGTGACAGAAACCTACGAGCAGTACTTC	CASSLAVTETYEQYF
TRBJ2-1	TRBV6-2/TRBV6-3	-	-	TGTGCCAGCGGGAGGAGCTCCTACAATGAGCAGTTCTTC	CASGRSSYNEQFF
TRBJ2-2	TRBV7-2	few	-	TGTGCCAGCAGCTTCAGTCTGTACACCGGGGAGCTGTTTTTT	CASSFSLYTGELFF
TRBJ2-1	TRBV28	-	TRBD2	TGTGCCAGCAGCTCGGGACTAGTAGGGAAGAAGAATGAGCAGTTCTTC	CASSSGLVGKKNEQFF
TRBJ2-1	TRBV30	-	-	TGTGCCTGGGCTCTGTCCGGGGGCCCTTACAATGAGCAGTTCTTC	CAWALSGGPYNEQFF
TRBJ2-7	TRBV12-3/TRBV12-4	many	-	TGTGCCAGCAGTTTAGGGCAGTACTACGAGCAGTACTTC	CASSLGQYYEQYF
TRBJ1-5	TRBV12-3/TRBV12-4	few	TRBD1	TGTGCCAGCAGTTTAGAGAACAGGGGGGTTCAGCCCCAGCATTTT	CASSLENRGVQPQHF
TRBJ1-6	TRBV3-1	-	-	TGTGCCAGCAGCCAGGTCACCTTATCCGGTTCACCCCTCCACTTT	CASSQVTLSGSPLHF
TRBJ2-7	TRBV3-1	-	-	TGTGCCAGCAGCCAAGGGAGTGGGCAGTACTTC	CASSQGSGQYF
TRBJ1-5	TRBV6-5	few	TRBD1	TGTGCCAGCAGAAAGACAGGGGGCGGCAATCAGCCCCAGCATTTT	CASRKTGGGNQPQHF
TRBJ2-7	TRBV5-1	-	TRBD2	TGCGCCAGCAGCTTGGCGGGACTAGCGGGGAACGAGCAGTACTTC	CASSLAGLAGNEQYF
TRBJ2-5	TRBV12-3/TRBV12-4	-	-	TGTGCCCGGGACGGCAAAGAGACCCAGTACTTC	CARDGKETQYF
TRBJ1-6	TRBV7-8	many	-	TGTGCCAGCAGCTTCGGGGGCGACAGGAATTCACCCCTCCACTTT	CASSFGGDRNSPLHF
TRBJ2-7	TRBV20-1	-	TRBD1	TGCAGTGCTAGAGTCCGTTTTCCAGGGGGCGAGCAGTACTTC	CSARVRFPGGEQYF
TRBJ2-1	TRBV30	few	-	TGTGCCTGGAGTATGAGTCCGGGCAATGAGCAGTTCTTC	CAWSMSPGNEQFF
TRBJ2-3	TRBV11-2	-	-	TGTGCCAGCAGCTTAGATAGGACGAGGCGGACAGATACGCAGTATTTT	CASSLDRTRRTDTQYF
TRBJ2-3	TRBV6-5	-	-	TGTGCCAGCGCCAGGGGAGTCCCCACAGATACGCAGTATTTT	CASARGVPTDTQYF
TRBJ2-1	TRBV12-3/TRBV12-4	-	-	TGTGCCAGCAGTTCCGGGCCCGGTCCCTACAATGAGCAGTTCTTC	CASSSGPGPYNEQFF
TRBJ1-5	TRBV12-3/TRBV12-4	many	-	TGTGCCAGCAGTTTATATCAGCTGGGGAGAGTTAGCAATCAGCCCCAGCATTTT	CASSLYQLGRVSNQPQHF
TRBJ2-1	TRBV11-2	-	-	TGTGCCAGCAGCTTAGGAGGTGTCATCAACAATGAGCAGTTCTTC	CASSLGGVINNEQFF
TRBJ2-3	TRBV7-2	-	-	TGTGCCAGCAGCTTATTCTCTGAGTTTTCAGGTACGCAGTATTTT	CASSLFSEFSGTQYF
TRBJ1-2	TRBV7-2	-	TRBD1	TGTGCCAGCAGCTTAGGACGGACAGGGGACTATGGCTACACCTTC	CASSLGRTGDYGYTF
TRBJ2-3	TRBV5-1	-	-	TGCGCCAGCAGCTTGGGGTTGTGGAGCAGCACAGATACGCAGTATTTT	CASSLGLWSSTDTQYF
TRBJ2-3	TRBV7-8	few	-	TGTGCCAGCAGCGAGGGGCAGATCACAGATACGCAGTATTTT	CASSEGQITDTQYF
TRBJ2-1	TRBV20-1	-	TRBD1	TGCAGTGCAACCAGGCCGGGACAGGAGATCTACAATGAGCAGTTCTTC	CSATRPGQEIYNEQFF
TRBJ2-5	TRBV5-6	few	TRBD2	TGTGCCAGCAGCTCAAGGACTAGCGGGAGGGTCGAGACCCAGTACTTC	CASSSRTSGRVETQYF
TRBJ2-5	TRBV7-2	-	-	TGTGCCAGCAGCTACCTACCCCCCGGGTCCCAAGAGACCCAGTACTTC	CASSYLPPGSQETQYF
TRBJ2-7	TRBV10-3	-	-	TGTGCCATCAGTGTCGGGGACCCGAGCTCCTACGAGCAGTACTTC	CAISVGDPSSYEQYF
TRBJ2-6	TRBV9	-	-	TGTGCCAGCAGCGCGTACACTGGGGCCAACGTCCTGACTTTC	CASSAYTGANVLTF
TRBJ1-1	TRBV6-1	-	TRBD1	TGTGCCAGCAGGGCGACAGGGGTGAACACTGAAGCTTTCTTT	CASRATGVNTEAFF
TRBJ2-2	TRBV12-3/TRBV12-4	-	-	TGTGCCAGTGGCGGTGGAGTAGGCGGGGAGCTGTTTTTT	CASGGGVGGELFF
TRBJ1-1	TRBV5-1	-	TRBD1	TGCGCCAGCACCTGGGACAGCCCTTTGAACACTGAAGCTTTCTTT	CASTWDSPLNTEAFF
TRBJ2-3	TRBV3-1	-	TRBD2	TGTGCCAGCAGCCCTTGGGGGGGGGAAGGGAATACGCAGTATTTT	CASSPWGGEGNTQYF
TRBJ1-6	TRBV7-2	few	TRBD1	TGTGCCAGCAGCCCGGCGGCGGGTTGGGGACAGCTCAATTCACCCCTCCACTTT	CASSPAAGWGQLNSPLHF
TRBJ2-2	TRBV6-1	-	-	TGTGCCAGCAGTGAAGGTTCCACTTTTCCGCAGCTGTTTTTT	CASSEGSTFPQLFF
TRBJ2-1	TRBV20-1	few	TRBD2	TGCAGTGCTAGAGATGCCCCCCGCAGCGGGGGGGCCGGGAGTGAGCAGTTCTTC	CSARDAPRSGGAGSEQFF
TRBJ2-6	TRBV5-4	-	-	TGTGCCAGCAGCGCCGAGGGCTCTGGGGCCAACGTCCTGACTTTC	CASSAEGSGANVLTF
TRBJ2-3	TRBV10-3	-	-	TGTGCCATCAGTGAGGGGCTTTCCACAGATACGCAGTATTTT	CAISEGLSTDTQYF